Sequencing of this T cell receptor beta chain was carried out in a study of response to subunit inactivated influenza vaccine. One entry per CDR3 protein, called by TCRdb with MiXCR from the RT-PCR reads. The sample yields approximately 700,000 distinct CDR3 sequences, roughly 13% seen once. Points on this clonotype: Antigen: not known.

The germline V and J ends were trimmed by 3 bases and 3 bases, with 17 bases remaining between them. The CDR3 runs 16 residues. From germline, CDR1 is SGHAT and CDR2 FQDESV (reference sequence). Study outcomes and limitations: The study's authors posited that every seasonal influenza vaccination enlists few new T cells.

The sequence derives from a man aged 50-60 years who received an inactivated influenza vaccine. Sequenced here: PBMCs from blood, sampled around 15 days before vaccination. This chain links TRBV11-1 with TRBJ2-5; the D call may be TRBD1 or TRBD2 (5 bases each). CDR3 protein: CASSLVLQGPEETQYF. CDR3 DNA: TGTGCCAGCAGCTTGGTCCTCCAGGGACCTGAAGAGACCCAGTACTTC.